Below, 27 T cell receptor beta chains from the same sample are listed, as sequenced in a study of shared clonotypes between healthy human individuals (dated by TCRdb to 2018 to 2020). Library preparation was by the immunoSEQ multiplex PCR assay. The clones in this table, taken by TCRdb from immuneACCESS, are in-frame only. Not every clone is retained; where verified, under half of the shortfall comes from an unresolved V gene, and the cause of the rest is unknown. This sample is represented by 2 million to 2.5 million clones; 93% of them were singletons. The top ten clones comprise 0.36% of the sample. Sequencing was carried out using naive CD4+ T cells from PBMCs. The cell subset or site tag for this specimen amounts to: CD45RA+ positively selected. The receptors come from a man aged 18 to 30 in good health. Some clones in this sample may be carry-over from other donors' samples.

This chain connects TRBV6-5 to TRBJ1-4; D is ambiguous. There are 15 residues in the CDR3. Germline V CDR1 and CDR2: MNHEY, SVGAGI. V was cut by 4 bases and J by 10 bases, with 19 bases left in between. This CDR3 is CASSSEPRLVGKLFF. The CDR3 DNA reads as TGTGCCAGCAGTTCGGAGCCCAGATTGGTGGGAAAACTGTTTTTT.

This clone was seen a single time. The gene calls are TRBV4-2 and TRBJ2-1; the D gene is possibly TRBD2 (6 bases). The V and J ends lost 0 bases and 5 bases respectively, with 20 bases between them. The CDR3 sequence is 18 residues long. Germline lookup yields CDR1 LGHNA and CDR2 YNFKEQ. CDR3 protein: CASSQDGRAGRPDNEQFF. CDR3 in DNA: TGTGCCAGCAGCCAAGATGGCCGGGCGGGAAGGCCGGACAATGAGCAGTTCTTC.

V usage is TRBV7-2 and J usage is TRBJ2-7; D might be TRBD2 (7 bases). The germline gives CDR1 SGHTA, CDR2 FQGNSA. This CDR3 spans 12 amino acids. V was trimmed by 5 bases and J by 13 bases, leaving 18 bases between them. The CDR3 protein is CASSLKGGIAYF. The CDR3 DNA follows: TGTGCCAGCAGCCTGAAGGGGGGGATCGCATACTTC.

The chain carries TRBV5-1 and TRBJ2-5, with no clear D. Between the trimmed V and J ends, which lost 0 bases and 5 bases, there was a span of 11 bases. CDR3 length: 14 residues. Germline CDR1 reads SGHRS; CDR2 reads YFSETQ. The DNA for the CDR3 is TGCGCCAGCAGCTTGGATGGTTGGCGGGAGACCCAGTACTTC. Its translation: CASSLDGWRETQYF.

In nucleotides, the CDR3 is TGCGCCAGCAGCGACTCATCTTGGACTAGCGGGAGAGAGACCCAGTACTTC. This gives the protein CASSDSSWTSGRETQYF. The chain uses TRBV5-1 and TRBJ2-5; 13 nucleotides align to TRBD2. The CDR3 has 17 amino acids. The V gene's germline CDR1 is SGHRS and CDR2 YFSETQ. The junction had 10 bases not matched to a gene; V was cut back by 4 bases and J by 4 bases.

This chain links TRBV6-5 with TRBJ2-7, with TRBD2 as a possible D gene (5 bases). The CDR3 is 11 amino acids. V was clipped by 5 bases and J by 7 bases, with 9 bases between them. Germline V lookup: CDR1 MNHEY, CDR2 SVGAGI. The CDR3 DNA is TGTGCCAGCAGTACTGGGAGAGAGCAGTACTTC. Its translation: CASSTGREQYF.

The chain combines TRBV9 with TRBJ2-5; TRBD2 agrees at 13 bases. The CDR3 covers 17 residues. The V gene end was trimmed by 4 bases and the J gene end by 3 bases; junction bases not matched to a gene: 9. Germline V gene lookup returns CDR1 SGDLS and CDR2 YYNGEE. Here the CDR3 DNA reads TGTGCCAGCAGCCCCACTTGGACTAGCGGGAGTGAAGAGACCCAGTACTTC. Its protein is CASSPTWTSGSEETQYF.

The chain carries TRBV9 and TRBJ1-1; 7 nucleotides match TRBD1. Germline assignment: CDR1 SGDLS and CDR2 YYNGEE. V was pared by 4 bases and J by 4 bases, with 7 bases of the junction left unmatched. This CDR3 has 14 residues. The CDR3 is CASSPWTGATEAFF. CDR3 nucleotides: TGTGCCAGCAGCCCCTGGACAGGAGCCACTGAAGCTTTCTTT.

V gene TRBV5-1 combines with J gene TRBJ1-2, with D uncertain. Trimming took 1 base from V and 1 from J, leaving 5 bases between them. This CDR3 has 13 residues. The V gene's germline CDR1 is SGHRS and CDR2 YFSETQ. CDR3 sequence reads: CASSLTRNYGYTF. CDR3 DNA: TGCGCCAGCAGCTTGACACGTAACTATGGCTACACCTTC.

This chain joins TRBV28 and TRBJ2-7, with D possibly matching TRBD1 (5 bases). This CDR3 is built from 12 residues. CDR1 and CDR2 from the germline V gene are MDHEN and SYDVKM. Trimming cost V 5 bases and J 8 bases, with 13 bases left between them. In DNA form, the CDR3 reads TGTGCCAGCAGTCTCCCTGGGGCAAAGCAGTACTTC. Translated: CASSLPGAKQYF.

The V gene is TRBV5-6, the J gene TRBJ2-2; 13 bases align to TRBD2. The CDR3 runs to 17 residues. The J segment lost 6 bases and the V segment lost 4 bases, leaving 9 bases of the junction unmatched. The V gene's germline CDR1 is SGHDT and CDR2 YYEEEE. For the CDR3, the DNA is TGTGCCAGCAGCCGATTACTAGCGGGAGGGTTTGCCGGGGAGCTGTTTTTT. This gives the protein CASSRLLAGGFAGELFF.

The chain is built from TRBV9 and TRBJ2-1; no reliable D call. In germline, CDR1 is SGDLS, CDR2 YYNGEE. Trimming took off 0 bases at V and 5 bases at J, with 9 bases between the two ends. The CDR3 covers 14 residues. The CDR3 reads CASSVGNTNNEQFF. Written as DNA, the CDR3 is TGTGCCAGCAGCGTAGGTAATACCAACAATGAGCAGTTCTTC.

CDR3 amino acids: CAISGQAGEQYF. CDR3 DNA: TGTGCCATCAGTGGACAGGCTGGCGAGCAGTACTTC. This sequence joins TRBV10-3 and TRBJ2-7; tentative D call: TRBD1 (6 bases). The CDR3 loop spans 12 amino acids. The germline V gene has CDR1 ENHRY and CDR2 SYGVKD. The V gene lost 4 bases and the J gene lost 6 bases, with 10 bases spanning the gap.

The V call is TRBV5-8, the J call TRBJ2-7, with D possibly TRBD1 on 7 matching bases. The CDR3 has 17 residues. CDR1 is SGHTS and CDR2 is YDEGEE in the germline V gene. V dropped 1 base and J dropped 2 bases, with 19 bases sitting between them. The CDR3 sequence is CASSLWDSATGPYEQYF. For the CDR3, the DNA is TGTGCCAGCAGCTTGTGGGACTCCGCGACAGGGCCCTACGAGCAGTACTTC. Using reference TRBV5-8 and TRBJ2-7 for the parts outside the CDR3, the full variable domain is EAGVTQSPTHLIKTRGQQATLRCSPISGHTSVYWYQQALGLGLQFLLWYDEGEERNRGNFPPRFSGRQFPNYSSELNVNALELEDSALYLCASSLWDSATGPYEQYFGPGTRLTVT.

V is TRBV9 and J is TRBJ2-2, with a possible D match to TRBD2 (6 bases). Trimming shortened V by 4 bases and J by 2 bases, and 18 bases separated the two germline ends. The CDR3 loop spans 17 amino acids. Looked up from germline, CDR1 is SGDLS and CDR2 is YYNGEE. In nucleotides, the CDR3 is TGTGCCAGCAGCCCCCGGGCCGGGGGTCTCAACACCGGGGAGCTGTTTTTT. This gives the protein CASSPRAGGLNTGELFF.

The CDR3 spells CASSYGQGMNTDTQYF. The DNA of the CDR3 is TGTGCCAGCAGTTACGGACAGGGAATGAACACAGATACGCAGTATTTT. The chain links TRBV6-6 to TRBJ2-3; 8 nucleotides match TRBD1. There are 16 residues in the CDR3. Trimming took 2 bases from V and 2 from J; bases not matched to a gene: 6. Looked up from germline, CDR1 is MNHNY and CDR2 is SVGAGI (reference sequence).

This chain joins TRBV5-1 and TRBJ1-1; D is possibly TRBD1 (5 bases). V was trimmed by 0 bases and J by 4 bases, leaving 10 bases between them. This CDR3 contains 14 residues. Per germline, CDR1 SGHRS and CDR2 YFSETQ. CDR3 in amino acids: CASSLVRGLTEAFF. CDR3 DNA sequence: TGCGCCAGCAGCTTGGTACGGGGACTCACTGAAGCTTTCTTT.

V and J are TRBV5-1 and TRBJ2-2; no firm D call. The CDR3 is 14 amino acids. V lost 7 bases, J lost 2 bases, and 12 bases lay in between. The germline V gene has CDR1 SGHRS and CDR2 YFSETQ. The CDR3 protein is CASCVFSNTGELFF. The DNA for the CDR3 is TGCGCCAGCTGTGTATTTTCCAACACCGGGGAGCTGTTTTTT.

This sequence joins TRBV28 and TRBJ1-2, with D uncertain. The CDR3 is 12 residues long. The V end was cut by 4 bases, the J end by 5 bases, with 8 bases between. The germline gives CDR1 MDHEN, CDR2 SYDVKM. CDR3 bases: TGTGCCAGCAGTTCAAACGGTTATGGCTACACCTTC. Residues: CASSSNGYGYTF.

The chain joins TRBV5-4 to TRBJ2-7; no clear D. Trimming pared 5 bases from V and 2 bases from J, leaving 14 bases between. The CDR3 is 14 residues long. CDR1 SGHNT and CDR2 YYREEE come from the germline V gene (reference sequence). The CDR3 coding sequence is TGTGCCAGCAGTCTGGCGGTGGCCCCCTACGAGCAGTACTTC. Translating it yields CASSLAVAPYEQYF.

The rearrangement uses TRBV28 and TRBJ2-1; the D is unclear. The CDR3 extends over 17 amino acids. Trimming removed 3 bases at V and 0 bases at J, with 15 bases between. Germline V gene lookup returns CDR1 MDHEN and CDR2 SYDVKM. The CDR3 DNA is TGTGCCAGCAGTTTTAACGATCTCTCCAGCTCCTACAATGAGCAGTTCTTC. This sequence encodes CASSFNDLSSSYNEQFF.

The chain links TRBV7-6 to TRBJ2-7, with 9 positions matching TRBD2. Germline CDR1 SGHVS, CDR2 FNYEAQ. CDR3 size: 16 residues. Unmatched junction bases numbered 6, after V lost 1 base and J lost 2 bases. The CDR3 nucleotides read TGTGCCAGCAGCTTAGTTAGCGGGAGTGGCCCCTACGAGCAGTACTTC. Translated: CASSLVSGSGPYEQYF.

The rearrangement uses TRBV21-1 and TRBJ1-5. TRBV21-1 represents a pseudogene. The CDR3 extends over 16 amino acids. CDR3: CASSKTWDGGNQPQHF. Written as DNA, the CDR3 is TGTGCCAGCAGCAAAACTTGGGACGGGGGGAATCAGCCCCAGCATTTT.

This clone was seen a single time. The gene calls are TRBV5-1 and TRBJ2-7, with a weak D call TRBD2 (7 bases). The CDR3 has 16 amino acids. The V gene lost 0 bases and the J gene lost 1 base, with 14 bases spanning the gap. Germline V gene lookup returns CDR1 SGHRS and CDR2 YFSETQ. The CDR3 nucleotides read TGCGCCAGCAGCTTGGTGGCGGGGGCTTTTTCCTACGAGCAGTACTTC. It yields the protein CASSLVAGAFSYEQYF.

The gene calls are TRBV9 and TRBJ2-3, with a possible D match to TRBD2 (6 bases). The CDR3 is made up of 13 amino acids. Germline lookup yields CDR1 SGDLS and CDR2 YYNGEE. V dropped 8 bases and J dropped 6 bases, with 16 bases sitting between them. The CDR3 sequence: CASRGTARDTQYF. The DNA for the CDR3 is TGTGCCAGTCGCGGGACTGCCCGCGATACGCAGTATTTT. Supplemented by reference TRBV9 and TRBJ2-3, the full variable domain reads DSGVTQTPKHLITATGQRVTLRCSPRSGDLSVYWYQQSLDQGLQFLIQYYNGEERAKGNILERFSAQQFPDLHSELNLSSLELGDSALYFCASRGTARDTQYFGPGTRLTVL.

This clone came up once. The chain uses TRBV2 and TRBJ2-7; TRBD1 might be the D (5 bases). Germline V gene lookup returns CDR1 SNHLY and CDR2 FYNNEI. Trimming removed 7 bases from V and 12 bases from J, with 19 bases in between. CDR3 length: 12 residues. In DNA form, the CDR3 reads TGTGCCAGCAAGCCCGACAGCGTAGATGGGTACTTC. This gives the protein CASKPDSVDGYF.

The V gene is TRBV2, the J gene TRBJ2-2; D gene unclear. Per the germline V gene, CDR1 is SNHLY and CDR2 is FYNNEI. CDR3 length equals 11 residues. The V end was cut by 9 bases, the J end by 14 bases, with 16 bases between. DNA of the CDR3: TGTGCCAGTCGGTATTCCGAGGATCTGTTTTTT. It is translated as CASRYSEDLFF.